Given below is one TCR beta chain in context. The sample originates from a study of cytomegalovirus exposure and HLA in healthy donors. The PCR contained 60 Vbeta and 13 Jbeta primers. Clones were read by immunoSEQ multiplex PCR, and TCRdb kept only the in-frame ones, dropping some. The sample totals about 120,000 clones. The V gene lost 5 bases and the J gene lost 7 bases, with 15 bases spanning the gap. The CDR3 consists of 14 residues. From germline, CDR1 is SGDLS and CDR2 YYNGEE. The chain is built from TRBV9 and TRBJ2-2; weak D call: TRBD1 (7 bases). Sequenced: PBMCs. The clonotype originates from a man aged 18 to 29 in good health and CMV-seronegative. CDR3 in amino acids: CASSAGQKIGELFF. CDR3 sequence (DNA): TGTGCCAGCAGTGCGGGACAGAAAATCGGGGAGCTGTTTTTT.